Reported below is one TCR beta chain. Its matching antigen is unknown. No culture step preceded sequencing of the ex vivo isolated memory T cells. Data came from immunoSEQ multiplex PCR; TCRdb stores just in-frame clones and leaves some out. The data contain fewer than 25,000 clones, 93% of them singletons. This specimen comes from a study of CD4 T cell repertoires in COVID-19. About the study: After around ten days of IL-2 expansion, CFSE-low cells were relabeled and restimulated with other coronavirus spikes.

Overall study results and limits: Some SARS-CoV-2 clonotypes, between about 6.5 and 25%, recurred in SARS-CoV and/or HKU1 cultures. Several top expanded SARS-CoV-2-reactive clonotypes were shared by two or three memory subsets.

The V and J ends lost 0 bases and 0 bases respectively, with 13 bases between them. Germline lookup yields CDR1 SGHRS and CDR2 YFSETQ. CDR3 length: 17 amino acids. The TCR originated in a human donor who had COVID-19. The chain employs TRBV5-1 and TRBJ1-3; weak D call: TRBD1 (6 bases). The starting material was circulating follicular helper CD4+ T cells (cTfh) from blood, obtained before the COVID-19 pandemic. The CDR3, as DNA: TGCGCCAGCAGCTTGGTTTCTGGACAGAGCTCTGGAAACACCATATATTTT. Amino acids: CASSLVSGQSSGNTIYF.